This T cell receptor (beta chain) emerged from a study of T cells after yellow fever vaccination. Study at large: Researchers used SMART-Seq v4 Ultra Low Input to prepare fractions that had low cell numbers.

TCRdb independently ran MiXCR on the 5' RACE reads; one entry per CDR3 protein. This sample has some 560,000 distinct CDR3 sequences; less than 20% occur once, and the top ten carry 17%. V was pared by 5 bases and J by 0 bases, with 18 bases between. CDR3 length: 17 residues. The clonotype was recovered from a man aged 18 to 29 who received the YFV17D yellow fever vaccine. This material consisted of PBMCs, taken about 5 days after the first yellow fever vaccination. This sequence joins TRBV12-3 or TRBV12-4 and TRBJ2-3; D uncertain. DNA for the CDR3: TGTGCCAGCAGTCCCTTGGGCAGCGCCGCCAGCACAGATACGCAGTATTTT. The encoded protein is CASSPLGSAASTDTQYF.